The rows below give T cell receptor beta chains drawn from one sample of a study of tumor and adjacent non-tumor tissue in lung cancer. A single record per CDR3 protein comes from TCRdb applying MiXCR to the multiplex PCR reads. The sample contains about 67,000 distinct CDR3 sequences, more than 65% of which appear only once. The sample was distant non-tumor lung tissue. The receptor set was obtained from a man in his sixties with non-small cell lung cancer. CDR3s include the opening cysteine and the closing phenylalanine or tryptophan. D genes are given only for firm matches. Clone size, where shown, is once, few, many, or a class for clones that have expanded.

V: TRBV6-5; size: .; J: TRBJ2-5; D: .; DNA: TGTGACAGCAGAGACGCGTTGACCCAGCACTTC; CDR3: CDSRDALTQHF
V: TRBV6-1; size: .; J: TRBJ2-7; D: .; DNA: TGTGACAGCAGTGAAGAACGGACAGCCTACTTC; CDR3: CDSSEERTAYF
V: TRBV19; size: .; J: TRBJ1-1; D: TRBD1; DNA: TGTGCCAGTAGATATCGGGACAGTGGGCGTCTGGACACTGAAGCTTTCTTT; CDR3: CASRYRDSGRLDTEAFF
V: TRBV6-1; size: .; J: TRBJ2-2; D: TRBD1; DNA: TGTGCCAGCAGTAACCGGGACAGGGGGCGCTTCCGCACCGGGGAGCCGTTTTTC; CDR3: CASSNRDRGRFRTGEPFF
V: TRBV28; size: .; J: TRBJ2-7; D: .; DNA: TGTGCCACCAGTCAAAGCGGATCAGCCTACGAGCAGTACTTC; CDR3: CATSQSGSAYEQYF
V: TRBV12-3/TRBV12-4; size: .; J: TRBJ1-5; D: .; DNA: TGTGCTAGCAGCCCGCCGGACAAATATAGCAATCAGCTCCAGGATTTT; CDR3: CASSPPDKYSNQLQDF
V: TRBV10-3; size: .; J: TRBJ2-3; D: TRBD2; DNA: TGTGCAACCCTTCCACTAGCGGGAGGGCCTGATATGCAGTATTTT; CDR3: CATLPLAGGPDMQYF
V: TRBV10-3; size: .; J: TRBJ2-7; D: .; DNA: TGTGCCATCAAATCGGAGGGAGTAAGCTACGAGCAGTACTTC; CDR3: CAIKSEGVSYEQYF
V: TRBV6-6; size: .; J: TRBJ2-5; D: .; DNA: TGTGTCAGCAGTTATCTGGAGGTCCAGTACTTC; CDR3: CVSSYLEVQYF
V: TRBV2; size: .; J: TRBJ2-7; D: .; DNA: TGTGCCAGCGGTGAAGCGGCAGTCATACAGGGATACGAGCAGTACTTC; CDR3: CASGEAAVIQGYEQYF
V: TRBV6-1; size: .; J: TRBJ1-5; D: .; DNA: TGTGCCAGCAGTGTCGATGGGGGGAATCAGCCAAAGCATTTT; CDR3: CASSVDGGNQPKHF
V: TRBV11-3; size: .; J: TRBJ2-4; D: .; DNA: TGTGCCAGCAGCGCCGGGTGGGTCATTCAGTACTTC; CDR3: CASSAGWVIQYF
V: TRBV6-5; size: .; J: TRBJ2-7; D: TRBD2; DNA: TGTGCCAGCAGTTACTCGCGGGAGACGGCCGAGCAGTACTTC; CDR3: CASSYSRETAEQYF
V: TRBV4-2; size: .; J: TRBJ2-7; D: .; DNA: TGTGCCAGCAGCCAAGACGGGATTATCGGGGGTAGGTACTTC; CDR3: CASSQDGIIGGRYF
V: TRBV6-6; size: .; J: TRBJ2-3; D: .; DNA: TGTGCCAGCAGTTACTCGAGACCTAAGCAAGATACACATTATTTT; CDR3: CASSYSRPKQDTHYF
V: TRBV28; size: few; J: TRBJ2-3; D: .; DNA: TGTGCCAGCCGAACGGGAGATTTCACAGATATACAGTATTTT; CDR3: CASRTGDFTDIQYF
V: TRBV6-5; size: .; J: TRBJ2-7; D: .; DNA: TGTGCGAGCAGTCCGACAGAAGTCTCCTACGAGCAGTACTTC; CDR3: CASSPTEVSYEQYF
V: TRBV29-1; size: once; J: TRBJ1-1; D: TRBD1; DNA: TGCAGCGTTGACCCCGTCCGGACAGGGGAGTGGACTAAAGCTTTCTTT; CDR3: CSVDPVRTGEWTKAFF
V: TRBV4-1; size: few; J: TRBJ1-1; D: .; DNA: TGCGCCAGCAACCAGTCCGAAAACACTGAAGCTTTCTTC; CDR3: CASNQSENTEAFF
V: TRBV5-6; size: .; J: TRBJ1-6; D: .; DNA: TGTGCCAGCAGCTTGAGGCATGGGAGTGGATCTCCCCTCCACTTT; CDR3: CASSLRHGSGSPLHF
V: TRBV20-1; size: many; J: TRBJ2-5; D: TRBD1; DNA: TGCAGTGCTGAGTCGGCAGGGGGTTACGAGACCCAGTACTTC; CDR3: CSAESAGGYETQYF
V: TRBV28; size: .; J: TRBJ2-1; D: .; DNA: TGTGCCAGCAGTCCTAGCCGTGCCTACAATGAACAGCTCTTC; CDR3: CASSPSRAYNEQLF
V: TRBV6-6; size: .; J: TRBJ2-1; D: .; DNA: TGTGCCAGCAGTTACAGAGGCACCCGCAATGAGGAATTCTTC; CDR3: CASSYRGTRNEEFF
V: TRBV4-1; size: .; J: TRBJ2-1; D: .; DNA: TGCGCCAGCAGCCAAGATGGGACGGGAATACTGGTTTATGAGCAGTTCTTC; CDR3: CASSQDGTGILVYEQFF
V: TRBV6-2/TRBV6-3; size: .; J: TRBJ2-3; D: TRBD2; DNA: TGTGCCAGTAGTTACACTAGCGGGAGCTCAGATAAGCAGTATTTT; CDR3: CASSYTSGSSDKQYF
V: TRBV6-5; size: .; J: TRBJ1-2; D: TRBD1; DNA: TGTGCCGGCAGTCGACAGGGTAGGAATAACTATGGCTACACTTTC; CDR3: CAGSRQGRNNYGYTF
V: TRBV11-1; size: few; J: TRBJ1-1; D: .; DNA: TGTGCCTGCAGCTTAGCGCCGGGGGCCGAAGCTTTATTT; CDR3: CACSLAPGAEALF
V: TRBV11-2; size: .; J: TRBJ2-3; D: .; DNA: TGTGCCAGCATCTTCGGGAGTAGCACAGATGCGCAGTATTTT; CDR3: CASIFGSSTDAQYF
V: TRBV4-2; size: .; J: TRBJ1-5; D: .; DNA: TGTGCCAACAGCCCATCCGGAGGCAATCAGCCCCACCATTTT; CDR3: CANSPSGGNQPHHF
V: TRBV19; size: .; J: TRBJ2-1; D: TRBD2; DNA: TGTGCCAGTAGTATACCGGCTAGCGGGAGTAATAACAATGAGCAGTTCTTC; CDR3: CASSIPASGSNNNEQFF
V: TRBV14; size: many; J: TRBJ2-5; D: .; DNA: TGTGCCAGCAGCCAAGCACAGGGACTGGAGACCCAGTACTTC; CDR3: CASSQAQGLETQYF
V: TRBV2; size: few; J: TRBJ2-7; D: .; DNA: TGTGCCAGCACCGGCAAGGGACACCTTGTAAAGTCCAAGTACTTC; CDR3: CASTGKGHLVKSKYF
V: TRBV6-5; size: once; J: TRBJ1-1; D: .; DNA: TGTGCCAGCAGTCACTACATGGGGGCTATGAACACTCAAGCTTTCTTT; CDR3: CASSHYMGAMNTQAFF
V: TRBV11-3; size: .; J: TRBJ2-1; D: TRBD2; DNA: TGTGCCAGCAGCACCGGACTAGCGGGATCCGATGAGCAGTTCTTC; CDR3: CASSTGLAGSDEQFF
V: TRBV5-4; size: many; J: TRBJ2-2; D: .; DNA: TGTGCCAGCAGCTTGGCAGACACCGGGGAGCTGTTTTTT; CDR3: CASSLADTGELFF
V: TRBV20-1; size: .; J: TRBJ1-5; D: .; DNA: TGCAGTGCTAGAGACCCGGGGCGAGAGAATCAGCCCCAGCATTTT; CDR3: CSARDPGRENQPQHF
V: TRBV19; size: .; J: TRBJ1-5; D: TRBD1; DNA: TGTGCCAGCTCCCAGGACAGGGAAGGCCACAATCAGCCCGAGCATTTT; CDR3: CASSQDREGHNQPEHF
V: TRBV5-1; size: .; J: TRBJ1-1; D: .; DNA: TGTGCCAGCAGCTCCGGACGGGAGTACACTGAAGCTTGCTTT; CDR3: CASSSGREYTEACF
V: TRBV6-5; size: .; J: TRBJ1-5; D: .; DNA: TGTGCCAGCAGGCGACTACAGGGAGCTCAGCCCCAGTACTTT; CDR3: CASRRLQGAQPQYF
V: TRBV4-1; size: .; J: TRBJ1-1; D: .; DNA: TGCGCCAGCTGCCAAGGGCAGACCCGGGGCACTGAAGCTTTCTTT; CDR3: CASCQGQTRGTEAFF
V: TRBV20-1; size: .; J: TRBJ1-5; D: TRBD1; DNA: TGCATTGCTAGAGTTCGGGACAGGCTCAATCAGCCCCAGCATTTT; CDR3: CIARVRDRLNQPQHF
V: TRBV7-8; size: once; J: TRBJ2-7; D: .; DNA: TGTACCAGCAGCTTCTCTACCTACGAGCAGTACTTT; CDR3: CTSSFSTYEQYF
V: TRBV6-5; size: .; J: TRBJ1-1; D: .; DNA: TGTGTCAGCAGTGGGTCGAGGAGAGGAGGTACTGAAGCTTTCTTT; CDR3: CVSSGSRRGGTEAFF
V: TRBV28; size: .; J: TRBJ2-6; D: .; DNA: TGTCCCAGCAGCCCAGGTCCCAGCTCTGGAGCCAACGTCATGACTTTC; CDR3: CPSSPGPSSGANVMTF
V: TRBV5-4; size: once; J: TRBJ2-7; D: .; DNA: TGTGCCAGCAGCCAAGACCCGGCAAGGTCCTACGAGCAGTACTTC; CDR3: CASSQDPARSYEQYF
V: TRBV11-3; size: .; J: TRBJ2-2; D: .; DNA: TGTGCCAGCAGCGCAGACCCGAACGCCGGGGAGCTGTTTTTT; CDR3: CASSADPNAGELFF
V: TRBV5-1; size: many; J: TRBJ2-1; D: TRBD2; DNA: TGCGCCAGCAGTTATAGCGGGAGCCCCAACAATGAGCAGTTCTTC; CDR3: CASSYSGSPNNEQFF
V: TRBV6-1; size: .; J: TRBJ2-7; D: TRBD1; DNA: TGTGCCAGCAGAGATCCCAGAAGGACAGGCTCCTACGAGCAGTACTTC; CDR3: CASRDPRRTGSYEQYF